The present T cell receptor (beta chain) was sequenced within a study of shared clonotypes between healthy human individuals. Method: immunoSEQ multiplex PCR; TCRdb's copy keeps in-frame clones and lacks some. The sample has millions of clones; approximately 95% are singletons. The V gene lost 4 bases and the J gene lost 0 bases, with 13 bases spanning the gap. The CDR3 runs 15 residues. CDR1 is LGHNA, CDR2 YSLEER, per germline. The origin of this receptor is a man aged 18 to 29 in good health. This rearrangement joins TRBV4-3 to TRBJ2-7; possibly TRBD1 for D (5 bases). Source material: naive CD4+ T cells sorted from blood. The subset was: CD45RA+ positively selected. CDR3 coding DNA: TGCGCCAGCAGCCGGGGCAGGGCCATCTCCTACGAGCAGTACTTC. Translated: CASSRGRAISYEQYF.